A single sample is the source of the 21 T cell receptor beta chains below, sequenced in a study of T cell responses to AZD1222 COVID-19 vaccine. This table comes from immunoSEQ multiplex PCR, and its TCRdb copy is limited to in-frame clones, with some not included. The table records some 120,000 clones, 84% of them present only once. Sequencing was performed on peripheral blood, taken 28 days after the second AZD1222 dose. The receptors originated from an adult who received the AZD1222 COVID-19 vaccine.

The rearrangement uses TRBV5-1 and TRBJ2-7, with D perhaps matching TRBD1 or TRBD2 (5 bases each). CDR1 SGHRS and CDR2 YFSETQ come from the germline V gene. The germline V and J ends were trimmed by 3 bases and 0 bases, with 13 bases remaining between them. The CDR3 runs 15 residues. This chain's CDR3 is CASSWDRTSSYEQYF. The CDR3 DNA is TGCGCCAGCAGCTGGGACCGCACTTCCTCCTACGAGCAGTACTTC. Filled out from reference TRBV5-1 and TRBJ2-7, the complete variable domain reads KAGVTQTPRYLIKTRGQQVTLSCSPISGHRSVSWYQQTPGQGLQFLFEYFSETQRNKGNFPGRFSGRQFSNSRSEMNVSTLELGDSALYLCASSWDRTSSYEQYFGPGTRLTVT.

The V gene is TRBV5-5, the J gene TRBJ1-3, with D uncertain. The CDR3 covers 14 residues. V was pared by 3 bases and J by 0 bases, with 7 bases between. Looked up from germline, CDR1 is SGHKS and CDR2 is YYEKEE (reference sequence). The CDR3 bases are TGTGCCAGCAGCTGGCAGATCTCTGGAAACACCATATATTTT. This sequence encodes CASSWQISGNTIYF.

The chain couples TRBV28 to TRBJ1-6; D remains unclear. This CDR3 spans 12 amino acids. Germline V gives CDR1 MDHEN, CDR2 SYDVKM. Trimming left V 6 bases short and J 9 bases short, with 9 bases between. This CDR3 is CASSIIGSPLHF. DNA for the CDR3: TGTGCCAGCAGCATCATTGGTTCACCCCTCCACTTT.

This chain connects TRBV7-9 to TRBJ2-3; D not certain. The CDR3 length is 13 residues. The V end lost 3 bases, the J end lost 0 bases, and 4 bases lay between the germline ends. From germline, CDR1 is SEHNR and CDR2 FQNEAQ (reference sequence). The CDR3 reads CASSLGSTDTQYF. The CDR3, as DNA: TGTGCCAGCAGCTTGGGAAGCACAGATACGCAGTATTTT.

In DNA, the CDR3 is TGTGCCAGCAGCTTGGAGGCAGGGATGGGCCTCTACGAGCAGTACTTC. This codes for CASSLEAGMGLYEQYF. The gene calls are TRBV5-5 and TRBJ2-7, with D possibly matching TRBD1 (5 bases). Trimming took off 0 bases at V and 3 bases at J, with 16 bases between the two ends. This CDR3 comprises 16 residues. Germline CDR1 reads SGHKS; CDR2 reads YYEKEE (reference sequence).

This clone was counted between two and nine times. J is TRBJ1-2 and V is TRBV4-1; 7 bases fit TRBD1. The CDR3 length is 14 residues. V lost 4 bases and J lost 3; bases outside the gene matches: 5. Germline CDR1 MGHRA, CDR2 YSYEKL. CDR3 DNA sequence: TGCGCCAGCAGCCCTCCGGACAGGTACTATGGCTACACCTTC. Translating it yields CASSPPDRYYGYTF.

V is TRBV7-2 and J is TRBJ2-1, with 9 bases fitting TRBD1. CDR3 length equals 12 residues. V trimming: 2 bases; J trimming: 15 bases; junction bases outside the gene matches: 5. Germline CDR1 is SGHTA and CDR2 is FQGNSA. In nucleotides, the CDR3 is TGTGCCAGCAGCTTACTTACAGGGGGCTGGTTCTTC. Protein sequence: CASSLLTGGWFF.

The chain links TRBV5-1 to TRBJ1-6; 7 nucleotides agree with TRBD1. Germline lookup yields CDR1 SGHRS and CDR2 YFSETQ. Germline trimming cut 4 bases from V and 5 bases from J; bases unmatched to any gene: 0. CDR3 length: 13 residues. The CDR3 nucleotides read TGCGCCAGCAGCGGGACAGATAATTCACCCCTCCACTTT. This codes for CASSGTDNSPLHF.

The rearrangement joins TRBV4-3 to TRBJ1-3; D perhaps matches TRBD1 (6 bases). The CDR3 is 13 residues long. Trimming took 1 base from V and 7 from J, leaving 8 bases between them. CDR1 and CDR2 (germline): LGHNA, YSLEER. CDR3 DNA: TGCGCCAGCAGCCAAGCAGGGGTCAACACCATATATTTT. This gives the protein CASSQAGVNTIYF.

The CDR3 DNA reads as TGTGCCACCTCGGGACTAGCGGGGGGTCTAGCCAAAAACATTCAGTACTTC. It translates to CATSGLAGGLAKNIQYF. The rearrangement uses TRBV6-4 and TRBJ2-4; 15 bases match TRBD2. This CDR3 is built from 17 residues. Looked up from germline, CDR1 is MRHNA and CDR2 is SNTAGT. J was trimmed by 0 bases and V by 10 bases; bases with no gene match: 7.

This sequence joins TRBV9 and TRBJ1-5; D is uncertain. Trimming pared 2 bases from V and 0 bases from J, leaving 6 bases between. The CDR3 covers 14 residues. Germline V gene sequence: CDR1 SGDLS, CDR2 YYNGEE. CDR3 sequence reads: CASSVGDSNQPQHF. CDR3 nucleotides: TGTGCCAGCAGCGTCGGCGATAGCAATCAGCCCCAGCATTTT. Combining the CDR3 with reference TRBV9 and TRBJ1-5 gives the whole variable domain DSGVTQTPKHLITATGQRVTLRCSPRSGDLSVYWYQQSLDQGLQFLIQYYNGEERAKGNILERFSAQQFPDLHSELNLSSLELGDSALYFCASSVGDSNQPQHFGDGTRLSIL.

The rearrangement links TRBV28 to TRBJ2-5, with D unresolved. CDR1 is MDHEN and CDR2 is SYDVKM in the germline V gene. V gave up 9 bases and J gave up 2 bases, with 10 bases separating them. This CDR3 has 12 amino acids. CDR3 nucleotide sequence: TGTGCCAGTGGCTTCGGACAAGAGACCCAGTACTTC. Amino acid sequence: CASGFGQETQYF.

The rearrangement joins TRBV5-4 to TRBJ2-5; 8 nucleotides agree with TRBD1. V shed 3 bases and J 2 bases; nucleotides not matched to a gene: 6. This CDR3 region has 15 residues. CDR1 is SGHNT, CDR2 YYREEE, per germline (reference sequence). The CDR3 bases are TGTGCCAGCAGCTCTGGACAGGGCCTTCAAGAGACCCAGTACTTC. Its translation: CASSSGQGLQETQYF.

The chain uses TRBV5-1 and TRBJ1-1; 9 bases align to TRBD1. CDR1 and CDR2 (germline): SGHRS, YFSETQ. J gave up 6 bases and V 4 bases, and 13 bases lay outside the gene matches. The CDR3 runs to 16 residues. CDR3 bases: TGCGCCAGCAGCGGTCCCGGGACAGGGTTGATCGCTGAAGCTTTCTTT. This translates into CASSGPGTGLIAEAFF.

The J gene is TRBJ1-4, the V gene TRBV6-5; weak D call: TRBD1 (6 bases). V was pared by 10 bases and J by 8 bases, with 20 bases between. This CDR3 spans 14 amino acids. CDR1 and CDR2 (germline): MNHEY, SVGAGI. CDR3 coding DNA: TGTGCCACTGGACAGCCGGCTTATAAGGAAAAACTGTTTTTT. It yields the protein CATGQPAYKEKLFF.

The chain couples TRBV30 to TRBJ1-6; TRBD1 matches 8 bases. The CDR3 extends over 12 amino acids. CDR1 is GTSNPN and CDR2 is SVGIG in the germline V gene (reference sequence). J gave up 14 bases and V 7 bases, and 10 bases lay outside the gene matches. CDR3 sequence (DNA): TGTGCCTTCCGGACAGGGCGCCTAGCCCTCCACTTT. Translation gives CAFRTGRLALHF.

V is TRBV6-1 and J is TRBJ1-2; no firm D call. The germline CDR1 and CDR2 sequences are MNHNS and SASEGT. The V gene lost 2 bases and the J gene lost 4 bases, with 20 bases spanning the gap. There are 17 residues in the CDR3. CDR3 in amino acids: CASSETRAAAPLYGYTF. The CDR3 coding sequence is TGTGCCAGCAGTGAAACAAGGGCGGCAGCCCCCCTCTATGGCTACACCTTC.

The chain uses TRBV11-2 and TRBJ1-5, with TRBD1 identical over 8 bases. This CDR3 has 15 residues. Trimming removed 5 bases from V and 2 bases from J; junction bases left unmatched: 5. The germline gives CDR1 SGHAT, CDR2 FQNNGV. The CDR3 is CASSPGQAGNQPQHF. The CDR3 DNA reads TGTGCCAGCAGCCCGGGACAGGCGGGCAATCAGCCCCAGCATTTT.

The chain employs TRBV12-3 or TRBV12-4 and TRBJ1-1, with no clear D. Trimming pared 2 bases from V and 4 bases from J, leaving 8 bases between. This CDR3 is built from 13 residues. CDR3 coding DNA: TGTGCCAGCAGTTTACTGAGAAGCACTGAAGCTTTCTTT. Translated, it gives CASSLLRSTEAFF.

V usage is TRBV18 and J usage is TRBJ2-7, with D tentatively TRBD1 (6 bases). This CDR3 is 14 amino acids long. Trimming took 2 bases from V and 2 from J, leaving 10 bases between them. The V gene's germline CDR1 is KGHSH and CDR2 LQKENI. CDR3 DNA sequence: TGTGCCAGCTCACCAGTCGGACAGCCCTACGAGCAGTACTTC. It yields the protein CASSPVGQPYEQYF. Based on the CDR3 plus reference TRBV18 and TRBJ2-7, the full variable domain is NAGVMQNPRHLVRRRGQEARLRCSPMKGHSHVYWYRQLPEEGLKFMVYLQKENIIDESGMPKERFSAEFPKEGPSILRIQQVVRGDSAAYFCASSPVGQPYEQYFGPGTRLTVT.

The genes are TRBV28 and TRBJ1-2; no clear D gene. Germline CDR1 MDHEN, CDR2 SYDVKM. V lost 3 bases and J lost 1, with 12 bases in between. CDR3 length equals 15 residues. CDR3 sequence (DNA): TGTGCCAGCAGTTTCGGGGTCCCCTATAACTATGGCTACACCTTC. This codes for CASSFGVPYNYGYTF.